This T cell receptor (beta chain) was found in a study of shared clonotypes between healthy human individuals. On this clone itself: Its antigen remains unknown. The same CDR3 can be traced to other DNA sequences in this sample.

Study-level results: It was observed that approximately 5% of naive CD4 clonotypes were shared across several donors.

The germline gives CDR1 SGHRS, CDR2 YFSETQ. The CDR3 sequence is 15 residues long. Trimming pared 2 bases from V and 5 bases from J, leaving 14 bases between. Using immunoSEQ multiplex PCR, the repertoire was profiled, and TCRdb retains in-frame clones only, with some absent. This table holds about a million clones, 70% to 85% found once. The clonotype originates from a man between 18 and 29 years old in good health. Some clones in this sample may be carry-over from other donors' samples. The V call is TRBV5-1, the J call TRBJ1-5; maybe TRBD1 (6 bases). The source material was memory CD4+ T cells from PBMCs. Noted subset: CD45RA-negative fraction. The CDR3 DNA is TGCGCCAGCAGCTTAGACAGTCCAGGGGATCAGCCCCAGCATTTT. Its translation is CASSLDSPGDQPQHF.